These 29 T cell receptor beta chains were sequenced from one sample in a study of cytomegalovirus exposure and HLA in healthy donors. The primer mix had 60 Vbeta and 13 Jbeta primers. Assay used: immunoSEQ multiplex PCR; TCRdb lists only in-frame clones, some missing. The sample includes approximately 190,000 clones, 55% to 75% of them seen just once. Sequenced material: PBMCs. These receptors all come from a man aged 35 to 55 in good health and CMV-seropositive.

This clone was observed a few times. The V and J genes are TRBV4-1 and TRBJ1-6, with 7 nucleotides matching TRBD1. The J segment lost 6 bases and the V segment lost 1 base, leaving 3 bases of the junction unmatched. The CDR3 is made up of 15 amino acids. CDR1 is MGHRA, CDR2 YSYEKL, per germline. CDR3 bases: TGCGCCAGCAGCCAAGGCGGGACAGTTAATTCACCCCTCCACTTT. Translation: CASSQGGTVNSPLHF.

The chain couples TRBV11-2 to TRBJ1-1; a weak D match, TRBD1 (6 bases). Germline values: CDR1 SGHAT, CDR2 FQNNGV. Trimming cost V 5 bases and J 4 bases, with 11 bases left between them. This CDR3 has 13 residues. CDR3 DNA sequence: TGTGCCAGCAGCCGCCTACAGGGCACTGAAGCTTTCTTT. Translated, it gives CASSRLQGTEAFF. The full variable domain, in which reference TRBV11-2 and TRBJ1-1 provide the parts outside the CDR3, is EAGVAQSPRYKIIEKRQSVAFWCNPISGHATLYWYQQILGQGPKLLIQFQNNGVVDDSQLPKDRFSAERLKGVDSTLKIQPAKLEDSAVYLCASSRLQGTEAFFGQGTRLTVV.

The sample holds one count of this clone. The rearrangement links TRBV6-4 to TRBJ1-1, with D unclear. This CDR3 spans 13 amino acids. Trimming left V 5 bases short and J 4 bases short, with 11 bases between. Per germline, CDR1 MRHNA and CDR2 SNTAGT. CDR3 loop: CASSSEGGTEAFF. CDR3 sequence (DNA): TGTGCCAGCAGTTCAGAAGGAGGCACTGAAGCTTTCTTT.

The J gene is TRBJ1-1, the V gene TRBV6-5; 9 bases match TRBD1. Per the germline V gene, CDR1 is MNHEY and CDR2 is SVGAGI. The CDR3 consists of 15 residues. Losses at the gene ends were 4 bases for V and 1 base for J; bases not matched to a gene: 4. The CDR3 nucleotides are TGTGCCAGCAGTTCCCCGACAGGGGGGAACACTGAAGCTTTCTTT. Its protein is CASSSPTGGNTEAFF.

The chain is built from TRBV27 and TRBJ2-3, with 7 bases fitting TRBD1. Losses at the gene ends were 6 bases for V and 8 bases for J; bases not matched to a gene: 8. From germline, CDR1 is MNHEY and CDR2 SMNVEV (reference sequence). The length of the CDR3 is 13 residues. CDR3 region: CASRQGGGSTQYF. CDR3 bases: TGTGCCAGCAGACAAGGGGGCGGTAGTACGCAGTATTTT.

This clone was picked up a small number of times. This chain joins TRBV27 and TRBJ1-4; D is perhaps TRBD1 (6 bases). Germline CDR1 MNHEY, CDR2 SMNVEV (reference sequence). Trimming stripped 5 bases from V and 10 bases from J, with 14 bases between. The CDR3 has 13 amino acids. CDR3 in amino acids: CASSVRDTGKLFF. The CDR3 DNA is TGTGCCAGCAGTGTTCGGGACACCGGAAAACTGTTTTTT.

This clone appeared a few times. This chain joins TRBV6-5 and TRBJ2-1; TRBD2 agrees at 11 bases. Looked up from germline, CDR1 is MNHEY and CDR2 is SVGAGI. CDR3 length equals 15 residues. J gave up 5 bases and V 7 bases, and 7 bases lay outside the gene matches. CDR3 bases: TGTGCCAGCATGGTAGCGGGGGGGAAAAACAATGAGCAGTTCTTC. Protein sequence: CASMVAGGKNNEQFF.

The CDR3 sequence: CASSQGEHSNQPQHF. The CDR3, as DNA: TGTGCCAGCTCACAGGGGGAGCATAGCAATCAGCCCCAGCATTTT. V gene TRBV18 combines with J gene TRBJ1-5, with a weak D call TRBD1 (6 bases). Germline CDR1 is KGHSH and CDR2 is LQKENI. V was clipped by 4 bases and J by 0 bases, with 10 bases between them. The CDR3 has 15 amino acids. The entire variable domain, with the rest obtained from reference TRBV18 and TRBJ1-5, is as follows: NAGVMQNPRHLVRRRGQEARLRCSPMKGHSHVYWYRQLPEEGLKFMVYLQKENIIDESGMPKERFSAEFPKEGPSILRIQQVVRGDSAAYFCASSQGEHSNQPQHFGDGTRLSIL.

This clone was seen a handful of times. The V and J genes are TRBV6-5 and TRBJ1-2; D possibly corresponds to TRBD1 (6 bases). Trimming cost V 5 bases and J 7 bases, with 14 bases left between them. CDR1 is MNHEY, CDR2 SVGAGI, per germline. This CDR3 is 13 amino acids long. DNA for the CDR3: TGTGCCAGCAGTGAAGGTCAAGGGGGTGGCTACACCTTC. Translating it yields CASSEGQGGGYTF.

This rearrangement joins TRBV6-6 to TRBJ1-1; 8 nucleotides line up with TRBD1. The CDR3 runs 16 residues. The ends lost 2 bases at V and 4 bases at J; junction bases unmatched: 9. Germline V gene data show CDR1 as MNHNY and CDR2 as SVGAGI (reference sequence). Here the CDR3 reads CASSYGVGQDPTEAFF. The DNA for the CDR3 is TGTGCCAGCAGTTACGGGGTGGGACAGGACCCCACTGAAGCTTTCTTT.

The chain uses TRBV27 and TRBJ2-5; 10 bases are shared with TRBD2. With V trimmed by 3 bases and J by 5 bases, 6 bases remained unmatched. The V gene's germline CDR1 is MNHEY and CDR2 SMNVEV (reference sequence). The CDR3 is made up of 15 amino acids. CDR3 amino acids: CASSFSGGLAETQYF. CDR3 in DNA: TGTGCCAGCAGTTTTAGCGGGGGGCTAGCGGAGACCCAGTACTTC.

The CDR3 DNA follows: TGTGCCAGCAGCCCCGGACAGGGGGTATCTCAGCCCCAGCATTTT. This codes for CASSPGQGVSQPQHF. The V gene is TRBV7-8, the J gene TRBJ1-5; 10 bases map to TRBD1. Germline-derived CDR1 and CDR2 are SGHVS and FQNEAQ. Germline trimming cut 5 bases from V and 6 bases from J; bases unmatched to any gene: 7. CDR3 length: 15 amino acids.

This rearrangement joins TRBV6-1 to TRBJ2-5, with D possibly TRBD1 on 6 matching bases. V lost 1 base and J 1 base, leaving 16 bases between the germline ends. The CDR3 is 17 amino acids. Germline V gene lookup returns CDR1 MNHNS and CDR2 SASEGT. The chain's CDR3 is CASSEVGGRGFQETQYF. The CDR3 coding sequence is TGTGCCAGCAGTGAAGTAGGAGGCAGGGGCTTCCAAGAGACCCAGTACTTC.

This rearrangement joins TRBV21-1 to TRBJ1-2; the D call of TRBD1 is as the table states it, not checked on the DNA. TRBV21-1 is a pseudogene. CDR3 length equals 18 residues. This CDR3 reads CASSKGRQGGSSNYGYTF. In nucleotides, the CDR3 is TGTGCCAGCAGCAAGGGTCGACAGGGAGGATCCTCCAACTATGGCTACACCTTC.

Turning to this clone: The same CDR3 is also encoded by other DNA sequences in this sample. V gene TRBV5-6 combines with J gene TRBJ2-7, with 8 bases identical to TRBD1. The trim removed 3 bases at V and 4 bases at J, leaving 6 bases unmatched. The CDR3 extends over 14 amino acids. CDR1 is SGHDT and CDR2 is YYEEEE in the germline V gene. The CDR3 sequence is CASSSSGGGYEQYF. CDR3 in DNA: TGTGCCAGCAGCTCTTCAGGGGGCGGATACGAGCAGTACTTC.

This chain joins TRBV11-3 and TRBJ2-7; 9 bases are a match to TRBD1. The CDR3 covers 14 residues. V shed 5 bases and J 2 bases; nucleotides not matched to a gene: 4. Per germline, CDR1 SGHNT and CDR2 YENEEA. CDR3 nucleotide sequence: TGTGCCAGCAGCCAAAACAGGGGGCCCTACGAGCAGTACTTC. Its protein is CASSQNRGPYEQYF. Full variable domain (rest looked up from reference TRBV11-3 and TRBJ2-7): EAGVVQSPRYKIIEKKQPVAFWCNPISGHNTLYWYLQNLGQGPELLIRYENEEAVDDSQLPKDRFSAERLKGVDSTLKIQPAELGDSAVYLCASSQNRGPYEQYFGPGTRLTVT.

This chain links TRBV10-2 with TRBJ1-3, with no clear D. The V gene lost 2 bases and the J gene lost 1 base, with 3 bases spanning the gap. CDR3 length: 13 amino acids. CDR1 and CDR2 from the germline V gene are WSHSY and SAAADI. This CDR3 reads CASSEQSGNTIYF. As DNA, the CDR3 is TGCGCCAGCAGTGAGCAGTCTGGAAACACCATATATTTT.

The chain is built from TRBV6-1 and TRBJ1-4; TRBD1 might be the D (5 bases). V was trimmed by 2 bases and J by 8 bases, leaving 12 bases between them. CDR3 length equals 14 residues. Per the germline V gene, CDR1 is MNHNS and CDR2 is SASEGT. CDR3 coding DNA: TGTGCCAGCAGTGAACTCAGGGCTGGCGAAAAACTGTTTTTT. This sequence encodes CASSELRAGEKLFF.

This chain joins TRBV5-1 and TRBJ1-5, with D possibly matching TRBD1 (5 bases). This CDR3 is 14 amino acids long. Trimming shortened V by 0 bases and J by 5 bases, and 9 bases separated the two germline ends. CDR1 and CDR2 (germline): SGHRS, YFSETQ. The CDR3: CASSLAGGDQPQHF. The CDR3 DNA follows: TGCGCCAGCAGCTTGGCCGGGGGGGATCAGCCCCAGCATTTT.

The rearrangement links TRBV5-4 to TRBJ2-1; TRBD1 agrees at 10 bases. V gave up 2 bases and J gave up 7 bases; unmatched junction bases: 3. Germline V lookup: CDR1 SGHNT, CDR2 YYREEE (reference sequence). The CDR3 runs 14 residues. The CDR3, as DNA: TGTGCCAGCAGCTTTAGGGACAGGGGAAATGAGCAGTTCTTC. This sequence encodes CASSFRDRGNEQFF.

This clone was observed a few times. The genes are TRBV5-4 and TRBJ2-7, with 7 bases matching TRBD2. After removal of 4 bases from V and 2 bases from J, the junction contained 6 bases not matched to a gene. The CDR3 consists of 14 residues. CDR1 and CDR2 (germline): SGHNT, YYREEE (reference sequence). CDR3 DNA sequence: TGTGCCAGCAGCCTCCAGCGGGGACCCTACGAGCAGTACTTC. Translated, it gives CASSLQRGPYEQYF. Supplemented by reference TRBV5-4 and TRBJ2-7, the full variable domain reads ETGVTQSPTHLIKTRGQQVTLRCSSQSGHNTVSWYQQALGQGPQFIFQYYREEENGRGNFPPRFSGLQFPNYSSELNVNALELDDSALYLCASSLQRGPYEQYFGPGTRLTVT.

CDR3 DNA sequence: TGTTCCTACGGGATGTGGGAGCTGTTTTTT. Protein: CSYGMWELFF. The V call is TRBV7-9, the J call TRBJ2-2, with D maybe TRBD2 (5 bases). The CDR3 covers 10 residues. Germline V gene data show CDR1 as SEHNR and CDR2 as FQNEAQ (reference sequence).

The chain uses TRBV19 and TRBJ2-3; D might be TRBD1 (6 bases). The CDR3 runs to 13 residues. V was pared by 5 bases and J by 8 bases, with 14 bases between. Germline V gene sequence: CDR1 LNHDA, CDR2 SQIVND (reference sequence). CDR3 amino acids: CASSAPIGGTQYF. The CDR3, as DNA: TGTGCCAGTAGTGCTCCGATAGGGGGTACGCAGTATTTT. The variable domain in full, with the rest retrieved from reference TRBV19 and TRBJ2-3, is DGGITQSPKYLFRKEGQNVTLSCEQNLNHDAMYWYRQDPGQGLRLIYYSQIVNDFQKGDIAEGYSVSREKKESFPLTVTSAQKNPTAFYLCASSAPIGGTQYFGPGTRLTVL.

This clone was found once. The chain has TRBV11-2 and TRBJ2-2; a possible D gene is TRBD2 (6 bases). Germline CDR1 SGHAT, CDR2 FQNNGV. The CDR3 is made up of 14 amino acids. The V end lost 8 bases, the J end lost 4 bases, and 14 bases lay between the germline ends. The CDR3 sequence is CASRRERGTGELFF. In DNA, the CDR3 is TGTGCCAGCCGGAGGGAGAGGGGCACCGGGGAGCTGTTTTTT. The full variable domain, completed using reference TRBV11-2 and TRBJ2-2, is EAGVAQSPRYKIIEKRQSVAFWCNPISGHATLYWYQQILGQGPKLLIQFQNNGVVDDSQLPKDRFSAERLKGVDSTLKIQPAKLEDSAVYLCASRRERGTGELFFGEGSRLTVL.

This clone was detected only a few times. The CDR3 DNA reads TGTGCCAGCAGCCCGGCGGGGGTAGGTGCTTCGGGCGGCGAGCAGTACTTC. Its protein product is CASSPAGVGASGGEQYF. The V call is TRBV28, the J call TRBJ2-7; 7 bases agree with TRBD2. The germline gives CDR1 MDHEN, CDR2 SYDVKM. This CDR3 comprises 17 residues. After removal of 6 bases from V and 6 bases from J, the junction contained 20 bases not matched to a gene. Based on the CDR3 plus reference TRBV28 and TRBJ2-7, the full variable domain is DVKVTQSSRYLVKRTGEKVFLECVQDMDHENMFWYRQDPGLGLRLIYFSYDVKMKEKGDIPEGYSVSREKKERFSLILESASTNQTSMYLCASSPAGVGASGGEQYFGPGTRLTVT.

This chain uses TRBV6-5 with TRBJ2-2; D is ambiguous. Germline assignment: CDR1 MNHEY and CDR2 SVGAGI. The V end was cut by 6 bases, the J end by 4 bases, with 9 bases between. The CDR3 is 13 residues long. The CDR3 DNA sequence: TGTGCCAGCAGCCCCCAGGCCACCGGGGAGCTGTTTTTT. This codes for CASSPQATGELFF.

The chain uses TRBV9 and TRBJ2-5, with 11 bases matching TRBD2. The CDR3 length is 16 residues. Germline CDR1 SGDLS, CDR2 YYNGEE. With V trimmed by 3 bases and J by 4 bases, 8 bases remained unmatched. The DNA for the CDR3 is TGTGCCAGCAGCGGGGTATCCACTAGCGGGGGAGAGACCCAGTACTTC. This translates into CASSGVSTSGGETQYF.

V gene TRBV11-2 combines with J gene TRBJ2-3; D uncertain. Germline assignment: CDR1 SGHAT and CDR2 FQNNGV. V was cut by 3 bases and J by 5 bases, with 12 bases left in between. CDR3 length equals 14 residues. CDR3 DNA sequence: TGTGCCAGCAGCTTGGGCAGCAATGGAGATACGCAGTATTTT. Its protein product is CASSLGSNGDTQYF.

Regarding this clone: At one boundary the junction diverges from the germline segment, which might be a read error. The genes are TRBV5-1 and TRBJ2-7; D remains unclear. The CDR3 consists of 13 residues. Germline assignment: CDR1 SGHRS and CDR2 YFSETQ. CDR3 residues: CASSLGSIAEQCF. The CDR3, as DNA: TGCGCCAGCAGCTTGGGCAGCATAGCCGAGCAGTGCTTC. Full variable domain (outside the CDR3, taken from reference TRBV5-1 and TRBJ2-7): KAGVTQTPRYLIKTRGQQVTLSCSPISGHRSVSWYQQTPGQGLQFLFEYFSETQRNKGNFPGRFSGRQFSNSRSEMNVSTLELGDSALYLCASSLGSIAEQCFGPGTRLTVT.